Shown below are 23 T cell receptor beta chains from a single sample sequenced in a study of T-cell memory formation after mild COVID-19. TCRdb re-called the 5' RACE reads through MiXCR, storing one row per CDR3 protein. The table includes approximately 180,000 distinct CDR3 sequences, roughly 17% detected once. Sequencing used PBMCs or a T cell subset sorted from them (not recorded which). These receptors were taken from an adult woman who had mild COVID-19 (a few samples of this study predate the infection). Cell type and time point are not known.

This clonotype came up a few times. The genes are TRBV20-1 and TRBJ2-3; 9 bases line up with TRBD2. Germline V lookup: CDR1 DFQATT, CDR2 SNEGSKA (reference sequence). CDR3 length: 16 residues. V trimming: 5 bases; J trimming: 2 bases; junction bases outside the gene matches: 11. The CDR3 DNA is TGCAGTGCTGCCCGGAGACTAGCGGAATTCACAGATACGCAGTATTTT. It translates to CSAARRLAEFTDTQYF.

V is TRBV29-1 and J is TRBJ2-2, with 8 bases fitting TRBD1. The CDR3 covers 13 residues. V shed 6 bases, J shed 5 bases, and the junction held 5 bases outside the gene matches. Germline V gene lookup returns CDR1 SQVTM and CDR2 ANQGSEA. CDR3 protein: CSVDRGRTGELFF. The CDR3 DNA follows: TGCAGCGTCGACAGGGGAAGGACCGGGGAGCTGTTTTTT.

CDR3 nucleotide sequence: TGTGCCAGCAGCGTCGATCCTAGCGGCTACAATGAGCAGTTCTTC. Translated: CASSVDPSGYNEQFF. The chain uses TRBV9 and TRBJ2-1; 7 bases match TRBD2. There are 15 residues in the CDR3. The V gene's germline CDR1 is SGDLS and CDR2 YYNGEE. With 2 bases clipped from V and 3 bases from J, the junction kept 5 bases outside the gene matches.

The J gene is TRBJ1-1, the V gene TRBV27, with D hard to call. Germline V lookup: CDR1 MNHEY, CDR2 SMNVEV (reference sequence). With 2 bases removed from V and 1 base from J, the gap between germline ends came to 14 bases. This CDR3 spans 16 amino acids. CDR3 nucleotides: TGTGCCAGCAGTTTAGGAAGAAGACGGTGGAACACTGAAGCTTTCTTT. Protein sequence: CASSLGRRRWNTEAFF.

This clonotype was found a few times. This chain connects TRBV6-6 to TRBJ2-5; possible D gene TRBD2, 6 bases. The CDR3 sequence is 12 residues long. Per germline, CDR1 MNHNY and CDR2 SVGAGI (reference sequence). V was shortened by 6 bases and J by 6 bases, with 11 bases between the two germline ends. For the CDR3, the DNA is TGTGCCAGCAGCCCCGGAGGGAAGACCCAGTACTTC. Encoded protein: CASSPGGKTQYF.

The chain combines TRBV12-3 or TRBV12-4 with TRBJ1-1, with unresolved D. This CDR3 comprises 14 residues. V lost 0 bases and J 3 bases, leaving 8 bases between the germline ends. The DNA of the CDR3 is TGTGCCAGCAGTTTAGCGGGGATTTACACTGAAGCTTTCTTT. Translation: CASSLAGIYTEAFF.

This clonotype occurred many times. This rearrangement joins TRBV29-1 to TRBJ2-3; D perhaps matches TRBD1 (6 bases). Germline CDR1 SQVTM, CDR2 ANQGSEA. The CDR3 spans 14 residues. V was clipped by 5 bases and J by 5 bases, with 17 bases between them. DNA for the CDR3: TGCAGCGTTCAGGGGTGGGGGAATAGAGATACGCAGTATTTT. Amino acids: CSVQGWGNRDTQYF.

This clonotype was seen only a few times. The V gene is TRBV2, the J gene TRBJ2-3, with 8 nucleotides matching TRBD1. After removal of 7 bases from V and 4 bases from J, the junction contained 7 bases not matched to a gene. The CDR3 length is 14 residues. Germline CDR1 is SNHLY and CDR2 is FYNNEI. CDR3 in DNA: TGTGCCAGCACCTTGACAGGGGTGGCAGATACGCAGTATTTT. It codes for CASTLTGVADTQYF. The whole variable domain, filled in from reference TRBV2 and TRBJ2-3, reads EPEVTQTPSHQVTQMGQEVILRCVPISNHLYFYWYRQILGQKVEFLVSFYNNEISEKSEIFDDQFSVERPDGSNFTLKIRSTKLEDSAMYFCASTLTGVADTQYFGPGTRLTVL.

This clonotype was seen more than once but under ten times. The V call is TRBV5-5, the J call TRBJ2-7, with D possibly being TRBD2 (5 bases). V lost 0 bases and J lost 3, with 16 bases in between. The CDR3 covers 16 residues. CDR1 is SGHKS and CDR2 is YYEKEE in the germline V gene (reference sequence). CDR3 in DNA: TGTGCCAGCAGCTTGGGGGCGGGCGTGATGGGCTACGAGCAGTACTTC. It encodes CASSLGAGVMGYEQYF.

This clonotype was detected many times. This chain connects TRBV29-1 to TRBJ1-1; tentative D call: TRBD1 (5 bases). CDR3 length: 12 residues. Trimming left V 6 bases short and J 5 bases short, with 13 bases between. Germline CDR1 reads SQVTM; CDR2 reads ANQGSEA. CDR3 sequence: CSVGDPGTEAFF. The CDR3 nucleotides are TGCAGCGTCGGGGACCCCGGAACTGAAGCTTTCTTT.

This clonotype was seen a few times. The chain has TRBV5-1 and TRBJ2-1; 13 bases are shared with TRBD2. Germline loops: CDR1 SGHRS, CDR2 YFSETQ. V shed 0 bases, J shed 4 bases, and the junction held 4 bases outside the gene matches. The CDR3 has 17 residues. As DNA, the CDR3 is TGCGCCAGCAGCTTGGAGGGGACTAGCGGGAAGTACAATGAGCAGTTCTTC. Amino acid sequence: CASSLEGTSGKYNEQFF.

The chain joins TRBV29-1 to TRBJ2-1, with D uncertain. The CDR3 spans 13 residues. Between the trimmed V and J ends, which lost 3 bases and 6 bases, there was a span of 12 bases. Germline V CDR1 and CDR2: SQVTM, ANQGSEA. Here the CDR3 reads CSVEENAINEQFF. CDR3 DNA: TGCAGCGTTGAGGAGAACGCTATCAATGAGCAGTTCTTC.

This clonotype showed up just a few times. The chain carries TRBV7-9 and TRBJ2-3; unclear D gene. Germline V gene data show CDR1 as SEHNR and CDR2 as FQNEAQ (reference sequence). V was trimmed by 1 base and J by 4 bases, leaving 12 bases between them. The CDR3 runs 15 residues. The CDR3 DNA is TGTGCCAGCAGCTTAGGAAGAACTATCTCAGATACGCAGTATTTT. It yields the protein CASSLGRTISDTQYF.

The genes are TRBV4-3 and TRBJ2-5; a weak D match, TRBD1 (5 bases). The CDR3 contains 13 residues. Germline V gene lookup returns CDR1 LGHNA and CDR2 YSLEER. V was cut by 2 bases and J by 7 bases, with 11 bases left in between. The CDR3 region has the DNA TGCGCCAGCAGCCAACCACCCACAGGGACCCAGTACTTC. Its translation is CASSQPPTGTQYF.

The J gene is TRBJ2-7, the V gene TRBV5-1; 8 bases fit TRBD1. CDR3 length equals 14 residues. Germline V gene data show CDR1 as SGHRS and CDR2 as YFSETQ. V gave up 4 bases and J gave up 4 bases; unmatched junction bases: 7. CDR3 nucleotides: TGCGCCAGCAGCCCGAATGGACAGGGATACGAGCAGTACTTC. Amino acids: CASSPNGQGYEQYF.

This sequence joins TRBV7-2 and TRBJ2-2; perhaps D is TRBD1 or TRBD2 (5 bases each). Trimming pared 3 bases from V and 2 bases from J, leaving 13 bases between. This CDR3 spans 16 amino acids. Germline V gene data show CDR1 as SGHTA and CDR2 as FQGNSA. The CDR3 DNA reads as TGTGCCAGCAGCTTGTACCGGGGCATTAACACCGGGGAGCTGTTTTTT. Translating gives CASSLYRGINTGELFF.

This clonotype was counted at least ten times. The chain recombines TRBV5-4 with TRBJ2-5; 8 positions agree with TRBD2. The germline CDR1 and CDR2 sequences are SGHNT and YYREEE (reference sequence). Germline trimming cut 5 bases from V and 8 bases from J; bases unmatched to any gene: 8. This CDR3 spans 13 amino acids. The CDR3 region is CASSKAGVNTQYF. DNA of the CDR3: TGTGCCAGCAGTAAAGCGGGAGTGAATACCCAGTACTTC.

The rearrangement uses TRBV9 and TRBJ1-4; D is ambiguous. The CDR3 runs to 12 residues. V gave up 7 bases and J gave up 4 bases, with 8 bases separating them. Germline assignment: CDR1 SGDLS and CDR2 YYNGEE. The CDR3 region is CASAGVNEKLFF. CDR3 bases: TGTGCCAGCGCCGGTGTTAATGAAAAACTGTTTTTT. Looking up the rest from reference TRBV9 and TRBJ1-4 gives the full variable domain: DSGVTQTPKHLITATGQRVTLRCSPRSGDLSVYWYQQSLDQGLQFLIQYYNGEERAKGNILERFSAQQFPDLHSELNLSSLELGDSALYFCASAGVNEKLFFGSGTQLSVL.

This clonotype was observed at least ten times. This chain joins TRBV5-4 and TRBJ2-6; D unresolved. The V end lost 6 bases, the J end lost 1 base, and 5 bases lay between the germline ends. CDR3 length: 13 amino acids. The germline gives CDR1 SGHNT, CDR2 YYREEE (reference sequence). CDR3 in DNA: TGTGCCAGCACGCGATCTGGGGCCAACGTCCTGACTTTC. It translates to CASTRSGANVLTF. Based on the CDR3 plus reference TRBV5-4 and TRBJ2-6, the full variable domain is ETGVTQSPTHLIKTRGQQVTLRCSSQSGHNTVSWYQQALGQGPQFIFQYYREEENGRGNFPPRFSGLQFPNYSSELNVNALELDDSALYLCASTRSGANVLTFGAGSRLTVL.

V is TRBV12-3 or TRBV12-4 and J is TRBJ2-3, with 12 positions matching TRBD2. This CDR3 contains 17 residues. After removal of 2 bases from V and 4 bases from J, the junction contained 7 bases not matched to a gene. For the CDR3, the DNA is TGTGCCAGCAGTTTAATGGGGTCTAGCGGGGGGGCAGATACGCAGTATTTT. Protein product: CASSLMGSSGGADTQYF.

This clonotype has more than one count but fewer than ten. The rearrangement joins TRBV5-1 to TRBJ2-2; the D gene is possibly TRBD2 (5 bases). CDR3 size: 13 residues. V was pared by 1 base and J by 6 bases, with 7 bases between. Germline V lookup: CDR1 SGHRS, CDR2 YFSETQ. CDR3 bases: TGCGCCAGCAGCTTGCGGGAAGCCGGGGAGCTGTTTTTT. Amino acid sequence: CASSLREAGELFF.

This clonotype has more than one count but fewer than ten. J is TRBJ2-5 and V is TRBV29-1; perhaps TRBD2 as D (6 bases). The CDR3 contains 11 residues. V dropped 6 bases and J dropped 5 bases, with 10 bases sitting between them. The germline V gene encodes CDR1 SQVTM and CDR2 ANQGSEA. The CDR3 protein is CSVSGRETQYF. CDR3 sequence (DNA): TGCAGCGTATCGGGGAGGGAGACCCAGTACTTC.

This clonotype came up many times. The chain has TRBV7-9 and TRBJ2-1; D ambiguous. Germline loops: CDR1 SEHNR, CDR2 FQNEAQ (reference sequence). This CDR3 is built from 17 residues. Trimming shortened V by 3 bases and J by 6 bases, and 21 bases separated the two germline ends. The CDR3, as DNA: TGTGCCAGCAGCTTTTCTTATCTACGCCGGCCGGGCAATGAGCAGTTCTTC. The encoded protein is CASSFSYLRRPGNEQFF.